This entry describes one T cell receptor (beta chain). The source of the sample is a study of preoperative IRX-2 immunotherapy in early breast cancer. The CDR3 runs 16 residues. Trimming removed 2 bases from V and 5 bases from J, with 16 bases in between. Germline-derived CDR1 and CDR2 are SGHKS and YYEKEE (reference sequence). The assay was immunoSEQ multiplex PCR, and TCRdb's table has in-frame clones only and misses some. Among about 26,000 clones listed, around 90% were seen once. Regarding treatment: preoperative locoregional IRX-2 cytokine immunotherapy. Samples came from a phase Ib trial of preoperative locoregional IRX-2 cytokine immunotherapy.

This receptor was taken from a human donor with breast cancer. The chain uses TRBV5-5 and TRBJ2-2; either TRBD1 or TRBD2 may fit D (5 bases each). The biological material was taken from a patient treated with IRX-2 immunotherapy. CDR3 amino acids: CASSFAGAPGTGELFF. In DNA form, the CDR3 reads TGTGCCAGCAGCTTTGCCGGGGCCCCGGGGACCGGGGAGCTGTTTTTT.